This TCR beta chain was recorded in a study of T cell responses to AZD1222 COVID-19 vaccine. Looked up from germline, CDR1 is MDHEN and CDR2 is SYDVKM. The CDR3 is made up of 16 amino acids. Trimming at V came to 5 bases and at J to 2 bases, leaving 4 bases not matched to a gene. This table comes from immunoSEQ multiplex PCR, and its TCRdb copy is limited to in-frame clones, with some not included. The sample lists 58,000 or so clones, 84% seen once, with about 7% in the top ten. Concerning this clone itself: What it binds is not known.

Study-wide findings and caveats: Baseline seropositivity characterized only a handful of AZD1222 recipients.

V gene TRBV28 combines with J gene TRBJ2-1; 12 bases fit TRBD2. This specimen consisted of peripheral blood, obtained on day 0 of AZD1222 vaccination. This receptor was identified in an adult in good health. CDR3 amino acids: CASSATSGGPYNEQFF. The CDR3 DNA follows: TGTGCCAGCAGTGCCACTAGCGGGGGGCCCTACAATGAGCAGTTCTTC.